The source of this TCR beta chain is a study of PD-1 blockade in classical Hodgkin lymphoma. CDR1 and CDR2 (germline): ENHRY, SYGVKD. This CDR3 contains 13 residues. Deletions cut 8 bases from V and 0 bases from J, with 10 bases between. Libraries were prepared by immunoSEQ multiplex PCR; TCRdb keeps only in-frame clonotypes and omits some of them. Here the sample spans roughly 27,000 clones, 55% to 85% being singletons. Overall study findings and caveats: After ASCT, patients who started nivolumab under 1 year later were excluded. Diversity similar to that of newly diagnosed patients was seen at baseline in complete responders. At baseline, newly diagnosed patients reportedly showed less TCR diversity than healthy donors.

Concerning this clone: Its antigen remains unidentified.

Time point: cycle 4 day 1 (C4D1), after more than five weeks of nivolumab. All patients relapsed after autologous stem cell transplantation, and brentuximab vedotin exposure varied. The starting material was peripheral blood mononuclear cells (PBMCs), obtained before the fourth cycle of nivolumab. The chain has TRBV10-3 and TRBJ1-1; D ambiguous. This receptor was taken from a human donor with classical Hodgkin lymphoma. CDR3 nucleotides: TGTGCCATCCGTAGGGAGTTGAACACTGAAGCTTTCTTT. Translated: CAIRRELNTEAFF.